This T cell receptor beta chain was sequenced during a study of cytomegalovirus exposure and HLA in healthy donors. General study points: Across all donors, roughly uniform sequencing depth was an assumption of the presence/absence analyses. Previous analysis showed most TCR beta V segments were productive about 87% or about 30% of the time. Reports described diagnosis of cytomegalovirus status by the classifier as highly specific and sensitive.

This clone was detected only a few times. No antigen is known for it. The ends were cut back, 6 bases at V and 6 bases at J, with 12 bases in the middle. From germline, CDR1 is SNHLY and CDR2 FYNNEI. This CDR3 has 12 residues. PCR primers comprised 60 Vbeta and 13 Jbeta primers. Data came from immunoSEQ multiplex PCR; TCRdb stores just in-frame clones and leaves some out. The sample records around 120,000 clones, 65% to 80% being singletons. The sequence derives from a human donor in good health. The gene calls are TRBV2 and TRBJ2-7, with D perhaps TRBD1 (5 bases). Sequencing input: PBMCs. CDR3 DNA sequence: TGTGCCAGCAGCTTACCAGGGTCCGAGCAGTACTTC. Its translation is CASSLPGSEQYF.